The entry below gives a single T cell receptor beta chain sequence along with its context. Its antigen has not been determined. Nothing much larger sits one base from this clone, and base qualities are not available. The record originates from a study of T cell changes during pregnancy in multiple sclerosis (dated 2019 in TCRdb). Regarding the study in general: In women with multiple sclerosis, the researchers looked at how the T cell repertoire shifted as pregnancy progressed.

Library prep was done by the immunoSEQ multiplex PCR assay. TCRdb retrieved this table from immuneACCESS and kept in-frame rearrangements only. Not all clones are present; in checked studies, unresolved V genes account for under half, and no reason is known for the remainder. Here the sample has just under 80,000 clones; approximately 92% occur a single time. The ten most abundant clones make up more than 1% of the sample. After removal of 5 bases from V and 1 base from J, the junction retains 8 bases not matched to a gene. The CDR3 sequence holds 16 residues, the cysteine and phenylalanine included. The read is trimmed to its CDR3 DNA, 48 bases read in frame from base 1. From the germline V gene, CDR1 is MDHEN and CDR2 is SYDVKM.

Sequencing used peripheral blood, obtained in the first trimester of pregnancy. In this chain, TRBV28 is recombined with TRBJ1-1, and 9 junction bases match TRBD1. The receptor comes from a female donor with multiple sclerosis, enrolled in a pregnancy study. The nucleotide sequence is TGTGCCAGCAGTGGGGACAGGGTCAGGGGGAACACTGAAGCTTTCTTT. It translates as CASSGDRVRGNTEAFF.